The next 2 T cell receptor beta chains were all read from a single sample in a study of glioma-infiltrating T cells after dendritic cell vaccination. Time point described: after dendritic cell vaccination, including at tumor progression/relapse. The assay was immunoSEQ multiplex PCR, and TCRdb's table has in-frame clones only and misses some. Of 70,000 to 90,000 clones in the sample, roughly four fifths were seen once. This specimen consisted of blood, obtained after dendritic cell vaccination. These receptors all come from a human donor with glioblastoma.

The chain uses TRBV9 and TRBJ1-4; no firm D call. Germline CDR1 SGDLS, CDR2 YYNGEE. The CDR3 spans 15 residues. With 3 bases removed from V and 0 bases from J, the gap between germline ends came to 9 bases. Here the CDR3 reads CASSARGTTNEKLFF. The CDR3 DNA follows: TGTGCCAGCAGCGCGCGAGGAACAACTAATGAAAAACTGTTTTTT.

The chain is built from TRBV5-6 and TRBJ1-2; D is perhaps TRBD1 (6 bases). This CDR3 has 13 residues. Between the trimmed V and J ends, which lost 2 bases and 8 bases, there was a span of 13 bases. Germline V lookup: CDR1 SGHDT, CDR2 YYEEEE. The CDR3 spells CASSFDRRSGYTF. The CDR3 nucleotides read TGTGCCAGCAGCTTCGACAGGAGGTCCGGCTACACCTTC.